This is a list of T cell receptor beta chains from one sample in a study of blood T cell repertoires in COVID-19. Profiling relied on immunoSEQ multiplex PCR, and the TCRdb table lists in-frame clones only, not all of them. The sample has 200,000 to 250,000 clones; 70% to 90% are singletons. Sequencing was done on a sample of peripheral blood. These TCRs come from a young man with active or convalescent COVID-19. The CDR3 runs from the conserved cysteine through the conserved F or W. D genes are given only for firm matches. Rows give clone size only sometimes, using once, few, many, or a class for an expanded clone.

CDR3 DNA: TGCGCCAGCAGCCAGGGCCAGGGGTTCGGCAACGCCGAGCAGTTCTTC
CDR3 protein: CASSQGQGFGNAEQFF
clone size: NA
CDR3 length: 16
J gene: TRBJ2-1
V gene: TRBV4-1
D gene: NA

CDR3 DNA: TGCGCCAGCAGCCAAGCCCGGGACAGGGGTGTAGGAGCTTTCTTT
CDR3 protein: CASSQARDRGVGAFF
clone size: NA
CDR3 length: 15
J gene: TRBJ1-1
V gene: TRBV4-3
D gene: TRBD1

CDR3 DNA: TGTGCCAGCAGGAAGACAGTGAACACTGAAGCTTTCTTT
CDR3 protein: CASRKTVNTEAFF
clone size: once
CDR3 length: 13
J gene: TRBJ1-1
V gene: TRBV6-5
D gene: NA

CDR3 DNA: TGCAGCGTCGCTAAGGGACAGAACTCTGGAAACACCATATATTTT
CDR3 protein: CSVAKGQNSGNTIYF
clone size: NA
CDR3 length: 15
J gene: TRBJ1-3
V gene: TRBV29-1
D gene: TRBD1

CDR3 DNA: TGTGCCAGTAGTATGGCAGGGTGGGACATTCAGTACTTC
CDR3 protein: CASSMAGWDIQYF
clone size: NA
CDR3 length: 13
J gene: TRBJ2-4
V gene: TRBV19
D gene: NA

CDR3 DNA: TGCGCCAGCAGCCCGTCGGGACACGGACCCCCTCAGCCCCAGCATTTT
CDR3 protein: CASSPSGHGPPQPQHF
clone size: NA
CDR3 length: 16
J gene: TRBJ1-5
V gene: TRBV5-1
D gene: NA

CDR3 DNA: TGTGCCAGCAGCTTAAGGCAAGGGGCGTATCAGCCCCAGCATTTT
CDR3 protein: CASSLRQGAYQPQHF
clone size: few
CDR3 length: 15
J gene: TRBJ1-5
V gene: TRBV7-2
D gene: NA

CDR3 DNA: TGTGCGGCCGGGGTCCCGCCCTACAATGAGCAGTTCTTC
CDR3 protein: CAAGVPPYNEQFF
clone size: once
CDR3 length: 13
J gene: TRBJ2-1
V gene: TRBV19
D gene: NA

CDR3 DNA: TGTGCCAGTAGTATAGTCGGGGGGGCGATGTCAGATACGCAGTATTTT
CDR3 protein: CASSIVGGAMSDTQYF
clone size: once
CDR3 length: 16
J gene: TRBJ2-3
V gene: TRBV19
D gene: TRBD2

CDR3 DNA: TGTGCCAGCAGTCGTACAGGGGGCAATCAGCCCCAGCATTTT
CDR3 protein: CASSRTGGNQPQHF
clone size: NA
CDR3 length: 14
J gene: TRBJ1-5
V gene: TRBV28
D gene: TRBD1

CDR3 DNA: TGTGCCTGGAGTGGGACTAGCGGGATATACAACATTCAGTACTTC
CDR3 protein: CAWSGTSGIYNIQYF
clone size: NA
CDR3 length: 15
J gene: TRBJ2-4
V gene: TRBV30
D gene: TRBD2

CDR3 DNA: TGTGCCAGCAGTTTGGTGACAGCGGGGGCCAACGTCCTGACTTTC
CDR3 protein: CASSLVTAGANVLTF
clone size: NA
CDR3 length: 15
J gene: TRBJ2-6
V gene: TRBV28
D gene: NA

CDR3 DNA: TGTGCCAGCAGTTCCCTTCATACAGGCGACTATGGCTACACCTTC
CDR3 protein: CASSSLHTGDYGYTF
clone size: NA
CDR3 length: 15
J gene: TRBJ1-2
V gene: TRBV27
D gene: NA

CDR3 DNA: TGCAGCGTCCGAGGGGGCTTCGGCACAGATACGCAGTATTTT
CDR3 protein: CSVRGGFGTDTQYF
clone size: NA
CDR3 length: 14
J gene: TRBJ2-3
V gene: TRBV29-1
D gene: TRBD1

CDR3 DNA: TGTGCCTGGAGTGTTCCCGGGACAGGGGCCTTTACAACTAATGAAAAACTGTTTTTT
CDR3 protein: CAWSVPGTGAFTTNEKLFF
clone size: NA
CDR3 length: 19
J gene: TRBJ1-4
V gene: TRBV30
D gene: TRBD1

CDR3 DNA: TGTGCCAGCAGTCCCGTGCGGCCTAGCACAGATACGCAGTATTTT
CDR3 protein: CASSPVRPSTDTQYF
clone size: NA
CDR3 length: 15
J gene: TRBJ2-3
V gene: TRBV28
D gene: NA

CDR3 DNA: TGTGCCAGCAGTTACCAGGGGAAAATGGCTGAAGCTTTCTTT
CDR3 protein: CASSYQGKMAEAFF
clone size: NA
CDR3 length: 14
J gene: TRBJ1-1
V gene: TRBV6-6
D gene: NA

CDR3 DNA: TGTGCCAGCAGCGCGGGACTAGCGGGATGGGGGAGGGCAGATACGCAGTATTTT
CDR3 protein: CASSAGLAGWGRADTQYF
clone size: once
CDR3 length: 18
J gene: TRBJ2-3
V gene: TRBV9
D gene: TRBD2

CDR3 DNA: TGTGCCAGCAGCGTAAATAGGCTAGCGGGTAACACCGGGGAGCTGTTTTTT
CDR3 protein: CASSVNRLAGNTGELFF
clone size: NA
CDR3 length: 17
J gene: TRBJ2-2
V gene: TRBV9
D gene: TRBD2

CDR3 DNA: TGTGCCAGCAGCCATGTCCAGGGGGCACAAGGCTACACCTTC
CDR3 protein: CASSHVQGAQGYTF
clone size: NA
CDR3 length: 14
J gene: TRBJ1-2
V gene: TRBV11-2
D gene: TRBD1

CDR3 DNA: TGTGCCAGCAGCCAAGAGGGGCCAATTAGGACTGAAGCTTTCTTT
CDR3 protein: CASSQEGPIRTEAFF
clone size: NA
CDR3 length: 15
J gene: TRBJ1-1
V gene: TRBV14
D gene: NA

CDR3 DNA: TGTGCCAGCAGTCCACGAACAGGGGGCCCTCAGCCCCAGCATTTT
CDR3 protein: CASSPRTGGPQPQHF
clone size: NA
CDR3 length: 15
J gene: TRBJ1-5
V gene: TRBV27
D gene: TRBD1

CDR3 DNA: TGTGCCAGCAGCTTTGCCCAGGGGAACGGGGAGCTGTTTTTT
CDR3 protein: CASSFAQGNGELFF
clone size: NA
CDR3 length: 14
J gene: TRBJ2-2
V gene: TRBV11-2
D gene: NA

CDR3 DNA: TGTGCCAGCAGCCAAGATCGAGGGGGTTACAATGAGCAGTTCTTC
CDR3 protein: CASSQDRGGYNEQFF
clone size: NA
CDR3 length: 15
J gene: TRBJ2-1
V gene: TRBV4-2
D gene: NA

CDR3 DNA: TGTGCCAGCAGCGCACTAGAGAGCACCGGGGAGCTGTTTTTT
CDR3 protein: CASSALESTGELFF
clone size: NA
CDR3 length: 14
J gene: TRBJ2-2
V gene: TRBV9
D gene: NA

CDR3 DNA: TGTGCCAGCTCACCAGACAGGAACTCCTACGAGCAGTACTTC
CDR3 protein: CASSPDRNSYEQYF
clone size: NA
CDR3 length: 14
J gene: TRBJ2-7
V gene: TRBV18
D gene: NA

CDR3 DNA: TGTGCCAGCAGCTTAGGGGGGCTAGGCTATGGCTACACCTTC
CDR3 protein: CASSLGGLGYGYTF
clone size: NA
CDR3 length: 14
J gene: TRBJ1-2
V gene: TRBV11-2
D gene: NA

CDR3 DNA: TGCGCCAGCAGCTTGTTCGACAGGGGCACCGGGGAGCTGTTTTTT
CDR3 protein: CASSLFDRGTGELFF
clone size: NA
CDR3 length: 15
J gene: TRBJ2-2
V gene: TRBV5-1
D gene: TRBD1

CDR3 DNA: TGTGCCTGGAGTGTAAATTACAGGAGTGACGATACGCAGTATTTT
CDR3 protein: CAWSVNYRSDDTQYF
clone size: NA
CDR3 length: 15
J gene: TRBJ2-3
V gene: TRBV30
D gene: NA

CDR3 DNA: TGTGCCAGCAGCAGAAGAGGGCCCTATGGCTACACCTTC
CDR3 protein: CASSRRGPYGYTF
clone size: NA
CDR3 length: 13
J gene: TRBJ1-2
V gene: TRBV27
D gene: NA

CDR3 DNA: TGTGCCAGCAGTTACTCCACAGGTTTAGGGTATAACGAGCAGTACTTC
CDR3 protein: CASSYSTGLGYNEQYF
clone size: NA
CDR3 length: 16
J gene: TRBJ2-7
V gene: TRBV6-5
D gene: NA